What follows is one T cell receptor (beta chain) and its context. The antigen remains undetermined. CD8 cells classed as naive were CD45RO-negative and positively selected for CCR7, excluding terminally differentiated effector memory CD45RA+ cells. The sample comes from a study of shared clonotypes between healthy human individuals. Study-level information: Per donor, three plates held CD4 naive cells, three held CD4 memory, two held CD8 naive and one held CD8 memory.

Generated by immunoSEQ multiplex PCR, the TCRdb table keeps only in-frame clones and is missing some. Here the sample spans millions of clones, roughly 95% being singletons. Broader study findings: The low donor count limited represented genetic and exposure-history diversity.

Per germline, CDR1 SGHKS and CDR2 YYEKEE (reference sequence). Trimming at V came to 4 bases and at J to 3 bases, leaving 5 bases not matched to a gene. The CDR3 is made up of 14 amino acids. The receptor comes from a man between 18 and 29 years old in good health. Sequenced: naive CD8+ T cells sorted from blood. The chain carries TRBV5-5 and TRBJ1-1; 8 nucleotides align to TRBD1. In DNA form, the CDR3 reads TGTGCCAGCAGCACCGGACAGGGCTACACTGAAGCTTTCTTT. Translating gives CASSTGQGYTEAFF. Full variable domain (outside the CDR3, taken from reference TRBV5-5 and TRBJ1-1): DAGVTQSPTHLIKTRGQQVTLRCSPISGHKSVSWYQQVLGQGPQFIFQYYEKEERGRGNFPDRFSARQFPNYSSELNVNALLLGDSALYLCASSTGQGYTEAFFGQGTRLTVV.